This entry lists 30 T cell receptor beta chains sequenced from one sample in a study of shared clonotypes between healthy human individuals. Some clones are missing from TCRdb's copy, which holds only in-frame ones; the method was immunoSEQ multiplex PCR. The sample lists more than 2,000,000 clones; 85% to 95% were seen once. The sequenced sample was naive CD4+ T cells sorted from blood. This sample's subset: CD45RA+ positively selected. Receptor source: a man aged 18 to 35 in good health.

This chain connects TRBV2 to TRBJ2-1, with 9 bases aligning to TRBD2. V trimming: 11 bases; J trimming: 6 bases; junction bases outside the gene matches: 5. This CDR3 region has 12 residues. Germline CDR1 and CDR2: SNHLY and FYNNEI. The CDR3 loop reads CACGRGFNEQFF. Written as DNA, the CDR3 is TGTGCCTGCGGGAGGGGGTTCAATGAGCAGTTCTTC.

V gene TRBV5-8 combines with J gene TRBJ1-2; possibly TRBD1 for D (6 bases). In germline, CDR1 is SGHTS, CDR2 YDEGEE. With 2 bases removed from V and 5 bases from J, the gap between germline ends came to 19 bases. The CDR3 contains 16 residues. In nucleotides, the CDR3 is TGTGCCAGCAGCTTTCAGCCAGACAGGAGCCGATATGGCTACACCTTC. Amino acid sequence: CASSFQPDRSRYGYTF. The full variable domain, rest sourced from reference TRBV5-8 and TRBJ1-2, is EAGVTQSPTHLIKTRGQQATLRCSPISGHTSVYWYQQALGLGLQFLLWYDEGEERNRGNFPPRFSGRQFPNYSSELNVNALELEDSALYLCASSFQPDRSRYGYTFGSGTRLTVV.

The chain carries TRBV13 and TRBJ2-1; 11 nucleotides agree with TRBD2. Germline CDR1 is PRHDT and CDR2 is FYEKMQ (reference sequence). The CDR3 contains 15 residues. J lost 6 bases, V lost 5 bases, and 6 bases had no gene match. The CDR3: CASSRGLAVINEQFF. For the CDR3, the DNA is TGTGCCAGCAGCCGGGGACTAGCGGTGATCAATGAGCAGTTCTTC.

J is TRBJ2-5 and V is TRBV7-9, with D possibly matching TRBD1 (5 bases). The V end was cut by 6 bases, the J end by 3 bases, with 11 bases between. The CDR3 totals 13 residues. Per germline, CDR1 SEHNR and CDR2 FQNEAQ (reference sequence). The CDR3 protein is CASRNRNEETQYF. Here the CDR3 DNA reads TGTGCCAGCAGGAACAGGAACGAAGAGACCCAGTACTTC.

This sequence joins TRBV18 and TRBJ2-2, with 10 nucleotides matching TRBD1. After removal of 4 bases from V and 3 bases from J, the junction contained 5 bases not matched to a gene. Germline CDR1 KGHSH, CDR2 LQKENI. This CDR3 is 16 amino acids long. The CDR3 loop reads CASSLRTGGYTGELFF. In DNA form, the CDR3 reads TGTGCCAGCTCACTTCGGACAGGGGGGTACACCGGGGAGCTGTTTTTT.

The chain is built from TRBV6-5 and TRBJ2-5; D is perhaps TRBD1 or TRBD2 (5 bases each). Per the germline V gene, CDR1 is MNHEY and CDR2 is SVGAGI. Trimming pared 0 bases from V and 0 bases from J, leaving 8 bases between. The CDR3 totals 15 residues. The CDR3, as DNA: TGTGCCAGCAGTTACTCTTGGGGGTACCAAGAGACCCAGTACTTC. Protein product: CASSYSWGYQETQYF.

The V gene is TRBV5-1, the J gene TRBJ2-5, with a possible D match to TRBD1 (6 bases). The V and J ends lost 4 bases and 5 bases respectively, with 18 bases between them. Germline V lookup: CDR1 SGHRS, CDR2 YFSETQ. The CDR3 covers 15 residues. DNA for the CDR3: TGCGCCAGCAGCATGGACAGCCTCTTTGGGGAGACCCAGTACTTC. This translates into CASSMDSLFGETQYF.

The gene calls are TRBV28 and TRBJ1-2, with D tentatively TRBD1 (6 bases). This CDR3 has 14 amino acids. Germline V gene data show CDR1 as MDHEN and CDR2 as SYDVKM. The V and J ends lost 3 bases and 3 bases respectively, with 11 bases between them. The CDR3 bases are TGTGCCAGCAGTTTCGGGAGGGGGGACTATGGCTACACCTTC. This encodes CASSFGRGDYGYTF.

This clone was observed a single time. The chain is built from TRBV28 and TRBJ2-5, with TRBD1 identical over 9 bases. The CDR3 contains 14 residues. After removal of 4 bases from V and 4 bases from J, the junction contained 4 bases not matched to a gene. The germline CDR1 and CDR2 sequences are MDHEN and SYDVKM. This CDR3 is CASSSGTGPETQYF. CDR3 nucleotide sequence: TGTGCCAGCAGTTCAGGGACAGGGCCAGAGACCCAGTACTTC.

J is TRBJ1-5 and V is TRBV28; the match to TRBD1 covers 7 bases. This CDR3 comprises 17 residues. Germline values: CDR1 MDHEN, CDR2 SYDVKM. After removal of 6 bases from V and 0 bases from J, the junction contained 11 bases not matched to a gene. The CDR3 nucleotides read TGTGCCAGCAGGCCGGGACAGATGATCGATAGCAATCAGCCCCAGCATTTT. This encodes CASRPGQMIDSNQPQHF.

As regards this clone: Different DNA sequences within this sample yield the same CDR3. The chain links TRBV29-1 to TRBJ2-7; D is undetermined. CDR1 is SQVTM, CDR2 ANQGSEA, per germline. Between the trimmed V and J ends, which lost 2 bases and 4 bases, there was a span of 6 bases. This CDR3 is 11 amino acids long. The CDR3 sequence is CSVELSYEQYF. CDR3 DNA sequence: TGCAGCGTTGAACTTAGTTACGAGCAGTACTTC.

This chain links TRBV19 with TRBJ2-7; 11 bases align to TRBD2. CDR3 size: 17 residues. Trimming at V came to 2 bases and at J to 2 bases, leaving 8 bases not matched to a gene. Germline V CDR1 and CDR2: LNHDA, SQIVND (reference sequence). CDR3 sequence (DNA): TGTGCCAGTAGTATATATTTGTCGACTAGCGGGGCCTACGAGCAGTACTTC. This sequence encodes CASSIYLSTSGAYEQYF.

V gene TRBV27 combines with J gene TRBJ2-1; 11 nucleotides line up with TRBD2. Germline lookup yields CDR1 MNHEY and CDR2 SMNVEV (reference sequence). After removal of 2 bases from V and 4 bases from J, the junction contained 7 bases not matched to a gene. This CDR3 comprises 17 residues. The CDR3 sequence is CASSLKGLAGGYNEQFF. The CDR3 DNA follows: TGTGCCAGCAGTTTAAAGGGCCTAGCGGGGGGTTACAATGAGCAGTTCTTC.

The DNA for the CDR3 is TGTGCCAGCAGTGTAGCAGGCGTGAGTGGCTACACCTTC. This sequence encodes CASSVAGVSGYTF. The genes are TRBV6-1 and TRBJ1-2; D not certain. The CDR3 length is 13 residues. Between the trimmed V and J ends, which lost 4 bases and 7 bases, there was a span of 13 bases. The V gene's germline CDR1 is MNHNS and CDR2 SASEGT.

Turning to this clone: Other DNA sequences in the sample encode the same CDR3. The rearrangement links TRBV7-9 to TRBJ1-1; D call uncertain. CDR1 SEHNR and CDR2 FQNEAQ come from the germline V gene (reference sequence). The germline V and J ends were trimmed by 0 bases and 1 base, with 6 bases remaining between them. CDR3 length: 14 amino acids. The CDR3 DNA is TGTGCCAGCAGCTTAGCGCGGGGGAACACTGAAGCTTTCTTT. Protein sequence: CASSLARGNTEAFF.

The chain is built from TRBV5-1 and TRBJ2-1; D is possibly TRBD1 (5 bases). Germline-derived CDR1 and CDR2 are SGHRS and YFSETQ. The V gene lost 0 bases and the J gene lost 3 bases, with 10 bases spanning the gap. There are 15 residues in the CDR3. The CDR3 DNA reads TGCGCCAGCAGCTTGGATCCTACAGGCTACAATGAGCAGTTCTTC. Amino acid sequence: CASSLDPTGYNEQFF.

The chain couples TRBV5-1 to TRBJ2-3; 11 nucleotides line up with TRBD2. From germline, CDR1 is SGHRS and CDR2 YFSETQ. Trimming took 1 base from V and 1 from J; bases not matched to a gene: 8. The CDR3 length is 18 residues. The CDR3 sequence: CASSLYTSGGGGTDTQYF. In nucleotides, the CDR3 is TGCGCCAGCAGCTTGTATACTAGCGGGGGTGGCGGCACAGATACGCAGTATTTT.

V is TRBV19 and J is TRBJ1-2; D is undetermined. The V gene lost 3 bases and the J gene lost 7 bases, with 18 bases spanning the gap. The CDR3 extends over 15 amino acids. Germline values: CDR1 LNHDA, CDR2 SQIVND (reference sequence). This CDR3 is CASSIRMGSGFGYTF. DNA for the CDR3: TGTGCCAGTAGTATCCGTATGGGGTCCGGGTTTGGCTACACCTTC.

The chain couples TRBV19 to TRBJ2-7; D is unclear. V was trimmed by 5 bases and J by 2 bases, leaving 16 bases between them. This CDR3 is built from 15 residues. From germline, CDR1 is LNHDA and CDR2 SQIVND (reference sequence). The CDR3 DNA reads TGTGCCAGTAGTGAAGGACCTCAAGGCCCCTACGAGCAGTACTTC. Its translation is CASSEGPQGPYEQYF.

The chain links TRBV29-1 to TRBJ1-1, with 8 bases matching TRBD1. Germline CDR1 and CDR2: SQVTM and ANQGSEA. Trimming at V came to 5 bases and at J to 4 bases, leaving 15 bases not matched to a gene. The CDR3 length is 16 residues. The CDR3 loop is CSVSGQGGRLSTEAFF. Written as DNA, the CDR3 is TGCAGCGTTTCAGGACAGGGTGGGAGATTGAGCACTGAAGCTTTCTTT.

The V and J genes are TRBV7-9 and TRBJ2-5; the D is unclear. The germline V gene encodes CDR1 SEHNR and CDR2 FQNEAQ (reference sequence). The CDR3 spans 13 residues. The V end lost 2 bases, the J end lost 5 bases, and 9 bases lay between the germline ends. The CDR3 bases are TGTGCCAGCAGCTTAATTGGCCCGGAGACCCAGTACTTC. Protein sequence: CASSLIGPETQYF.

The V gene is TRBV27, the J gene TRBJ1-2; weak D call: TRBD1 (6 bases). The CDR3 has 16 amino acids. V lost 7 bases and J lost 3, with 21 bases in between. CDR1 is MNHEY, CDR2 SMNVEV, per germline (reference sequence). CDR3 nucleotides: TGTGCCAGCAACACCAAGGGCCGGGGGCCAGACTATGGCTACACCTTC. This sequence encodes CASNTKGRGPDYGYTF.

The genes are TRBV7-9 and TRBJ2-1; D is ambiguous. There are 14 residues in the CDR3. Trimming stripped 4 bases from V and 0 bases from J, with 7 bases between. Germline CDR1 is SEHNR and CDR2 is FQNEAQ (reference sequence). The CDR3 loop is CASSYASSYNEQFF. The DNA for the CDR3 is TGTGCCAGCAGCTACGCTAGCTCCTACAATGAGCAGTTCTTC. Full variable domain (remainder filled in from reference TRBV7-9 and TRBJ2-1): DTGVSQNPRHKITKRGQNVTFRCDPISEHNRLYWYRQTLGQGPEFLTYFQNEAQLEKSRLLSDRFSAERPKGSFSTLEIQRTEQGDSAMYLCASSYASSYNEQFFGPGTRLTVL.

The J gene is TRBJ1-1, the V gene TRBV5-1; D is unresolved. The V and J ends lost 6 bases and 0 bases respectively, with 9 bases between them. This CDR3 region has 13 residues. Germline V gives CDR1 SGHRS, CDR2 YFSETQ. The CDR3 DNA sequence: TGCGCCAGCACCTCGGTAGTGAACACTGAAGCTTTCTTT. Protein product: CASTSVVNTEAFF.

The chain links TRBV10-3 to TRBJ2-2; 12 bases align to TRBD2. The trim removed 6 bases at V and 0 bases at J, leaving 8 bases unmatched. Per the germline V gene, CDR1 is ENHRY and CDR2 is SYGVKD. The CDR3 consists of 18 residues. The CDR3 DNA follows: TGTGCCATCAGCAGACTAGCGGGGGAAACCTCGAACACCGGGGAGCTGTTTTTT. This gives the protein CAISRLAGETSNTGELFF.

The chain carries TRBV19 and TRBJ1-5, with D maybe TRBD1 (5 bases). This CDR3 contains 17 residues. Germline-derived CDR1 and CDR2 are LNHDA and SQIVND (reference sequence). Trimming shortened V by 3 bases and J by 4 bases, and 19 bases separated the two germline ends. The CDR3 reads CASSMFRGSRSNQPQHF. In nucleotides, the CDR3 is TGTGCCAGTAGTATGTTTCGGGGCAGTAGGTCAAATCAGCCCCAGCATTTT.

This rearrangement joins TRBV11-2 to TRBJ2-7; 8 bases line up with TRBD2. Per germline, CDR1 SGHAT and CDR2 FQNNGV. The CDR3 has 15 amino acids. V gave up 3 bases and J gave up 6 bases; unmatched junction bases: 10. CDR3: CASSFGIRGGLEQYF. Written as DNA, the CDR3 is TGTGCCAGCAGCTTCGGGATCCGGGGGGGCCTCGAGCAGTACTTC.

The chain carries TRBV5-4 and TRBJ2-5; TRBD2 agrees at 14 bases. CDR1 and CDR2 from the germline V gene are SGHNT and YYREEE (reference sequence). CDR3 length equals 16 residues. V lost 3 bases and J lost 4; bases outside the gene matches: 5. For the CDR3, the DNA is TGTGCCAGCAGCTCTGGGACTAGCGGGAGCACAGAGACCCAGTACTTC. Its translation is CASSSGTSGSTETQYF.

The rearrangement links TRBV6-6 to TRBJ1-3; unclear D gene. Germline V gene lookup returns CDR1 MNHNY and CDR2 SVGAGI (reference sequence). Between the trimmed V and J ends, which lost 6 bases and 0 bases, there was a span of 6 bases. The CDR3 is 13 residues long. CDR3 sequence: CASRHNSGNTIYF. The CDR3 DNA reads as TGTGCCAGCAGGCATAACTCTGGAAACACCATATATTTT.

The chain joins TRBV7-2 to TRBJ2-1, with D perhaps given as TRBD1 or TRBD2 (6 bases each). The germline CDR1 and CDR2 sequences are SGHTA and FQGNSA. Trimming removed 1 base from V and 2 bases from J, with 12 bases in between. CDR3 size: 16 residues. As DNA, the CDR3 is TGTGCCAGCAGCTTAGTAGGGGGGAGGACCTACAATGAGCAGTTCTTC. Encoded protein: CASSLVGGRTYNEQFF.